These T cell receptor beta chains were read from a single sample in a study of T-cell reconstitution after alpha-beta-depleted transplantation in children. TCRdb reprocessed the PCR reads with MiXCR, giving one entry per CDR3 protein. The data show some 530,000 distinct CDR3 sequences, around 12% seen once. The starting material was PBMCs from the stem cell graft donor, obtained from the stem cell graft. These receptors came from a human donor who donated a stem cell graft to a child with combined immunodeficiency. Both conserved end residues are part of each CDR3. Each record gives: J gene, V gene, clone size, D gene, CDR3 DNA, CDR3 protein. A D gene is named only where the DNA matches it firmly. Some rows have no size entry. The others give once, few or many, or a class for an expanded clone.

>TRBJ2-5|TRBV20-1|many|.
TGCAGTGCTACTCAAGAGACCCAGTACTTC
CSATQETQYF
>TRBJ2-3|TRBV4-2|.|.
TGTGCCAGCAGCCTACTATCCCGCACAGATACGCAGTATTTT
CASSLLSRTDTQYF
>TRBJ2-1|TRBV7-3|.|.
TGTGCCAGCAGCTTAACCGGGTTTGACAATGAGCAGTTCTTC
CASSLTGFDNEQFF
>TRBJ1-1|TRBV5-1|.|.
TGCGCCAGCACCGCGGGACACCTGAACACTGAAGCTTTCTTT
CASTAGHLNTEAFF
>TRBJ1-1|TRBV6-2/TRBV6-3|few|.
TGTGCCAGCAGTTTTACGGGGGAGACTGAAGCTTTCTTT
CASSFTGETEAFF
>TRBJ2-1|TRBV29-1|many|.
TGCAGCGTTGCCCCGCTGGGGGATGCTGAGCAGTTCTTC
CSVAPLGDAEQFF
>TRBJ2-7|TRBV21-1|few|.
TGTGCCAGCAGCAAAGTAAAGGACAGGGGGCGAACCGAGCAGTACTTC
CASSKVKDRGRTEQYF
>TRBJ2-7|TRBV9|few|.
TGTGCCAGCAGCGCATACAGGGAAACCTACGAGCAGTACTTC
CASSAYRETYEQYF
>TRBJ2-7|TRBV20-1|few|TRBD2
TGCAGTGCTAGAGTTTCGGGGGGCTACGAGCAGTACTTC
CSARVSGGYEQYF
>TRBJ1-5|TRBV10-3|many|.
TGTGCCATCAGTGAGTCGTACAGGATCGATCAGCCCCAGCATTTT
CAISESYRIDQPQHF
>TRBJ2-1|TRBV20-1|.|TRBD2
TGCAGTGCTAGAGCTGGACTAGCGGTGCACGCCGAGCAGTTCTTC
CSARAGLAVHAEQFF
>TRBJ2-3|TRBV10-3|many|.
TGTGCCATCAGGGGGCCAGATACGCAGTATTTT
CAIRGPDTQYF
>TRBJ1-5|TRBV6-2/TRBV6-3|.|TRBD1
TGTGCCAGCAGATCCGGGACAGGGGTCCTTAATCAGCCCCAGCATTTT
CASRSGTGVLNQPQHF
>TRBJ2-7|TRBV20-1|many|.
TGCAGTGCGCCAAAAACCTACGAGCAGTACTTC
CSAPKTYEQYF
>TRBJ2-3|TRBV18|.|.
TGTGCCAGCTCACCGGGTCTCGGAGATACGCAGTATTTT
CASSPGLGDTQYF
>TRBJ2-3|TRBV14|many|TRBD1
TGTGCCAGCAGCCATTTTACAGAGGGGGCCACAGATACGCAGTATTTT
CASSHFTEGATDTQYF
>TRBJ2-5|TRBV5-6|.|.
TGTGCCAGCAGAGTCTCGCTGGGGGCCCAGTACTTC
CASRVSLGAQYF
>TRBJ1-6|TRBV5-1|.|.
TGCGCCAGCAGCCCGGGACTGCCGGGAGAGATAAGGTCACCCCTCCACTTT
CASSPGLPGEIRSPLHF
>TRBJ2-7|TRBV5-1|many|.
TGCGCCAGCAGCGAGACCTGGGCGGCTTACGAGCAGTACTTC
CASSETWAAYEQYF
>TRBJ2-1|TRBV12-3/TRBV12-4|few|TRBD2
TGTGCCAGCAGCGACAGACTAGCGGGAGCCGGTGAGCAGTTCTTC
CASSDRLAGAGEQFF
>TRBJ2-5|TRBV12-3/TRBV12-4|.|.
TGTGCCAGCAGTCCCCCCAGCAGGTCCCAGTACTTC
CASSPPSRSQYF
>TRBJ2-1|TRBV27|many|TRBD2
TGTGCCAGCAGTTTAGCGGGGGGGCTGCCCTATGAGCAGTTCTTC
CASSLAGGLPYEQFF
>TRBJ2-5|TRBV7-9|few|.
TGTGCCAGCAGCAAAGGCCGGCTACAAGTCACCCCAGAGACCCAGTACTTC
CASSKGRLQVTPETQYF
>TRBJ1-5|TRBV9|many|.
TGTGCCAGCAGCGTAGCTGGTTCCAATCAGCCCCAGCATTTT
CASSVAGSNQPQHF
>TRBJ2-1|TRBV11-2|few|TRBD1
TGTGCCAGCAGCCCGGGACAGGGGCGAAGCGGGACCTACAATGAGCAGTTCTTC
CASSPGQGRSGTYNEQFF
>TRBJ2-3|TRBV6-1|.|TRBD2
TGTGCCAGCAGCCCCGGGACTAGCGGGAGGGTAAGACGCACAGATACGCAGTATTTT
CASSPGTSGRVRRTDTQYF
>TRBJ1-2|TRBV25-1|.|.
TGTGCCAGCAGTGAATATTTTAGGACGGACGTGGGGGGCTACACCTTC
CASSEYFRTDVGGYTF
>TRBJ2-7|TRBV7-9|many|TRBD1
TGTGCCAGCAGCTTGACAGGGACCGAGCAGTACTTC
CASSLTGTEQYF